The 8 T cell receptor beta chains below all came from one sample that was sequenced in a study of cytomegalovirus exposure and HLA in healthy donors. Libraries were prepared by immunoSEQ multiplex PCR; TCRdb keeps only in-frame clonotypes and omits some of them. The sample has roughly 200,000 clones, approximately 86% seen once. The specimen sequenced was PBMCs. All receptors derive from a man younger than 45 in good health and CMV-seropositive.

The chain recombines TRBV27 with TRBJ2-1; D may match TRBD1 or TRBD2 (5 bases each). The V and J ends lost 4 bases and 9 bases respectively, with 13 bases between them. Germline V gene lookup returns CDR1 MNHEY and CDR2 SMNVEV (reference sequence). The CDR3 has 13 amino acids. CDR3 residues: CASSSPTRGEQFF. The CDR3, as DNA: TGTGCCAGCAGTTCCCCAACTAGGGGTGAGCAGTTCTTC.

This clone was detected only once. The V and J genes are TRBV28 and TRBJ2-7, with D uncertain. The V gene lost 2 bases and the J gene lost 7 bases, with 9 bases spanning the gap. Germline values: CDR1 MDHEN, CDR2 SYDVKM. CDR3 length equals 12 residues. The CDR3 spells CASSLRLREQYF. CDR3 nucleotides: TGTGCCAGCAGTTTAAGGTTGCGGGAGCAGTACTTC. Drawing the rest from reference TRBV28 and TRBJ2-7, the complete variable domain is DVKVTQSSRYLVKRTGEKVFLECVQDMDHENMFWYRQDPGLGLRLIYFSYDVKMKEKGDIPEGYSVSREKKERFSLILESASTNQTSMYLCASSLRLREQYFGPGTRLTVT.

In DNA, the CDR3 is TGTGCCAGTAAAGCAGGGGTCATCTCTGGAAACACCATATATTTT. This gives the protein CASKAGVISGNTIYF. The rearrangement links TRBV19 to TRBJ1-3, with D perhaps TRBD1 (6 bases). CDR1 is LNHDA, CDR2 SQIVND, per germline (reference sequence). The CDR3 is 15 amino acids. Trimming removed 7 bases from V and 0 bases from J, with 13 bases in between.

This clone was found once. V is TRBV18 and J is TRBJ1-2; no firm D call. The CDR3 has 13 amino acids. CDR1 and CDR2 from the germline V gene are KGHSH and LQKENI. V lost 2 bases to trimming and J lost 8 bases, with 12 bases between them. The chain's CDR3 is CASSPLESDGYTF. DNA for the CDR3: TGTGCCAGCTCACCATTAGAGAGCGACGGCTACACCTTC.

J is TRBJ2-7 and V is TRBV2, with D hard to call. V lost 5 bases and J lost 4, with 9 bases in between. This CDR3 has 12 amino acids. The V gene's germline CDR1 is SNHLY and CDR2 FYNNEI. The CDR3 spells CASSNGVYEQYF. The DNA of the CDR3 is TGTGCCAGCAGTAACGGAGTATACGAGCAGTACTTC.

The rearrangement uses TRBV28 and TRBJ2-7; no definite D call. The germline CDR1 and CDR2 sequences are MDHEN and SYDVKM. V lost 3 bases, J lost 9 bases, and 12 bases lay in between. The CDR3 sequence is 12 residues long. The CDR3 sequence: CASSFEGRGQYF. For the CDR3, the DNA is TGTGCCAGCAGTTTTGAAGGGCGTGGGCAGTACTTC.

This clone appeared a single time. The V call is TRBV9, the J call TRBJ1-2; 8 bases are a match to TRBD1. Unmatched junction bases numbered 8, after V lost 2 bases and J lost 5 bases. The CDR3 covers 15 residues. The germline V gene encodes CDR1 SGDLS and CDR2 YYNGEE. CDR3 DNA sequence: TGTGCCAGCAGCGTTACAGGGGGAGAGTGGTATGGCTACACCTTC. Its translation: CASSVTGGEWYGYTF.

The chain is built from TRBV29-1 and TRBJ2-7, with 7 bases lining up with TRBD1. V lost 8 bases to trimming and J lost 6 bases; unmatched junction nucleotides: 16. Germline V gene data show CDR1 as SQVTM and CDR2 as ANQGSEA. This CDR3 is built from 14 residues. In nucleotides, the CDR3 is TGCAGCATATGGGACAGTGGGGGTCGGAGCGAGCAGTACTTC. Translation: CSIWDSGGRSEQYF.